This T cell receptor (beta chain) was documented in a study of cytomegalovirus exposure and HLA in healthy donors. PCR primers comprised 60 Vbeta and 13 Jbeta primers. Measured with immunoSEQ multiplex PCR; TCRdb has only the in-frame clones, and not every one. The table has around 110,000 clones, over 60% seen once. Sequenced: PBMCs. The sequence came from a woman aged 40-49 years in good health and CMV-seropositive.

The DNA of the CDR3 is TGTGCCAGCAGTTTATGGCCGAACACTGAAGCTTTCTTT. It yields the protein CASSLWPNTEAFF. The V gene is TRBV27, the J gene TRBJ1-1; D gene uncertain. Germline V gives CDR1 MNHEY, CDR2 SMNVEV (reference sequence). The V and J ends lost 1 base and 1 base respectively, with 4 bases between them. CDR3 length equals 13 residues.